A single sample is the source of the 11 T cell receptor beta chains below, sequenced in a study of blood T cell repertoires in COVID-19. The data were produced by immunoSEQ multiplex PCR, yet TCRdb's version contains in-frame clones alone and is incomplete. The sample consists of under 250,000 clones, almost 85% of them appearing once. The sequenced sample consisted of peripheral blood. These TCRs come from a man aged 45-65 years with COVID-19, enrolled during active disease.

The rearrangement uses TRBV19 and TRBJ1-5, with 7 nucleotides matching TRBD1. The CDR3 is made up of 16 amino acids. The J segment lost 4 bases and the V segment lost 5 bases, leaving 11 bases of the junction unmatched. Per the germline V gene, CDR1 is LNHDA and CDR2 is SQIVND (reference sequence). In DNA, the CDR3 is TGTGCCAGTAGTCGTAGGGGACAGATTAAAAATCAGCCCCAGCATTTT. It specifies CASSRRGQIKNQPQHF.

The V and J genes are TRBV5-8 and TRBJ1-2; TRBD1 agrees at 11 bases. The V and J ends lost 2 bases and 5 bases, in that order; junction bases with no gene match: 2. Looked up from germline, CDR1 is SGHTS and CDR2 is YDEGEE. This CDR3 contains 14 residues. The CDR3 DNA reads TGTGCCAGCAGCTTTGGACAGGGGGCGTATGGCTACACCTTC. This encodes CASSFGQGAYGYTF.

The chain joins TRBV10-2 to TRBJ2-2; D is perhaps TRBD1 (5 bases). CDR3 length: 13 residues. Trimming removed 0 bases from V and 11 bases from J, with 10 bases in between. Germline-derived CDR1 and CDR2 are WSHSY and SAAADI. This CDR3 is CASSESSQGELFF. In DNA, the CDR3 is TGCGCCAGCAGTGAGTCGAGTCAGGGAGAGCTGTTTTTT.

The chain has TRBV11-2 and TRBJ2-1, with D possibly being TRBD1 (6 bases). Germline CDR1 and CDR2: SGHAT and FQNNGV. The CDR3 sequence is 14 residues long. The V end lost 5 bases, the J end lost 9 bases, and 17 bases lay between the germline ends. The CDR3 loop reads CASSPRPDSPEQFF. The DNA of the CDR3 is TGTGCCAGCAGCCCGCGACCGGACAGCCCTGAGCAGTTCTTC.

This chain links TRBV12-3 or TRBV12-4 with TRBJ1-5; 7 nucleotides align to TRBD1. This CDR3 region has 13 residues. J was trimmed by 4 bases and V by 9 bases; bases with no gene match: 6. The CDR3 DNA follows: TGTGCCAGTCAACAGGGGAGTAATCAGCCCCAGCATTTT. Translating it yields CASQQGSNQPQHF.

This rearrangement joins TRBV15 to TRBJ2-7; tentative D call: TRBD2 (6 bases). V was pared by 1 base and J by 2 bases, with 9 bases between. Germline V lookup: CDR1 LNHNV, CDR2 YYDKDF (reference sequence). The CDR3 has 14 amino acids. The chain's CDR3 is CATSRGGGAYEQYF. In nucleotides, the CDR3 is TGTGCCACCAGCAGAGGGGGCGGGGCCTACGAGCAGTACTTC.

This clone was recorded once. The chain employs TRBV3-1 (or the pseudogene TRBV3-2) and TRBJ1-1, with TRBD1 as a possible D gene (6 bases). CDR1 and CDR2 (germline): LGHDT, YNNKEL (reference sequence). V lost 1 base and J lost 7, with 10 bases in between. This CDR3 has 13 amino acids. The CDR3 DNA is TGTGCCAGCAGCCAAGTGGGGGCAGGTGAAGCTTTCTTT. It encodes CASSQVGAGEAFF.

The V and J genes are TRBV15 and TRBJ1-4; 11 nucleotides align to TRBD1. Trimming at V came to 2 bases and at J to 11 bases, leaving 7 bases not matched to a gene. Germline-derived CDR1 and CDR2 are LNHNV and YYDKDF (reference sequence). This CDR3 is 15 amino acids long. CDR3 residues: CATSRQTGTGGKLFF. The DNA for the CDR3 is TGTGCCACCAGCAGACAAACCGGGACAGGGGGGAAACTGTTTTTT.

This chain uses TRBV12-3 or TRBV12-4 with TRBJ1-2, with TRBD1 matching over 11 bases. The CDR3 spans 13 residues. The V gene end was trimmed by 3 bases and the J gene end by 11 bases; junction bases not matched to a gene: 5. The CDR3 protein is CASSLRTGGDYTF. The CDR3 DNA sequence: TGTGCCAGCAGTTTGCGGACAGGGGGCGATTACACCTTC.

CDR3: CSAGTGLHSGANVLTF. CDR3 sequence (DNA): TGCAGCGCTGGAACAGGCCTACACTCTGGGGCCAACGTCCTGACTTTC. The chain links TRBV29-1 to TRBJ2-6; possibly TRBD1 for D (5 bases). The V gene lost 7 bases and the J gene lost 0 bases, with 16 bases spanning the gap. This CDR3 is built from 16 residues. Germline V lookup: CDR1 SQVTM, CDR2 ANQGSEA.

This chain uses TRBV5-6 with TRBJ2-7; D gene uncertain. The germline V gene has CDR1 SGHDT and CDR2 YYEEEE. The CDR3 sequence is 14 residues long. V lost 1 base and J 7 bases, leaving 15 bases between the germline ends. CDR3 loop: CASSLKSNRVEQYF. The CDR3 DNA reads as TGTGCCAGCAGCTTGAAGTCCAACCGGGTGGAGCAGTACTTC. The entire variable domain, with the rest obtained from reference TRBV5-6 and TRBJ2-7, is as follows: DAGVTQSPTHLIKTRGQQVTLRCSPKSGHDTVSWYQQALGQGPQFIFQYYEEEERQRGNFPDRFSGHQFPNYSSELNVNALLLGDSALYLCASSLKSNRVEQYFGPGTRLTVT.